The 22 T cell receptor beta chains below were found in one sample sequenced in a study of read filtering for tumor transcriptome and immune sequencing. The library was built from about 400 ng RNA with molecular barcoded adaptors for alpha/delta and beta/gamma chains. Using its own MiXCR run on the reads, TCRdb lists one record per CDR3 protein. The table lists 62,000 or so distinct CDR3 sequences, 20% to 25% of them singletons. Sample: a population of CD138-negative cells sorted from bone marrow. Receptors originate from a donor over 35 with multiple myeloma.

In this sample, this clonotype turned up many times. The V call is TRBV4-1, the J call TRBJ2-5; D perhaps matches TRBD2 (5 bases). The CDR3 loop spans 17 amino acids. The germline CDR1 and CDR2 sequences are MGHRA and YSYEKL. Trimming shortened V by 1 base and J by 5 bases, and 20 bases separated the two germline ends. This CDR3 is CASSQGVLRGRGETQYF. Written as DNA, the CDR3 is TGCGCCAGCAGCCAAGGGGTCCTCCGGGGTCGTGGGGAGACCCAGTACTTC.

This clonotype was seen ten or more times. The chain uses TRBV28 and TRBJ1-1; 8 bases are a match to TRBD1. Germline V gives CDR1 MDHEN, CDR2 SYDVKM. V was clipped by 5 bases and J by 2 bases; unmatched bases: 7. CDR3 length equals 15 residues. CDR3 in amino acids: CASSVQGGINTEAFF. The CDR3 nucleotides are TGTGCCAGCAGTGTACAGGGGGGGATAAACACTGAAGCTTTCTTT.

Turning to this clonotype: One junction end does not reproduce the germline sequence, and a read error may be involved. This chain connects TRBV12-3 or TRBV12-4 to TRBJ1-3; TRBD1 matches 8 bases. The CDR3 consists of 15 residues. CDR3 in DNA: TGTGCCAGCAGTTCGGGACAGGTCTCTGGAGACACCATATATTTT. Translated, it gives CASSSGQVSGDTIYF.

In the case of this clonotype: A read error may be the cause here, since a much bigger clone is one base away. This sequence joins TRBV7-2 and TRBJ1-2; D is ambiguous. This CDR3 spans 15 amino acids. The germline V gene has CDR1 SGHTA and CDR2 FQGNSA. The CDR3 sequence: CASRLADPARYGYTF. Written as DNA, the CDR3 is TGTGCCAGCCGCTTAGCGGACCCAGCTCGGTACGGCTACACCTTC.

This clonotype was observed many times. The rearrangement uses TRBV6-2 or TRBV6-3 and TRBJ2-7; D is perhaps TRBD2 (6 bases). This CDR3 comprises 14 residues. CDR1 is MNHEY, CDR2 SVGEGT, per germline. The ends were cut back, 10 bases at V and 2 bases at J, with 18 bases in the middle. The CDR3 coding sequence is TGTGCCACCGAAGGTAGGAGGGGAGCCTACGAGCAGTACTTC. This encodes CATEGRRGAYEQYF.

This clonotype was seen repeatedly, ten times or more. The chain is built from TRBV20-1 and TRBJ1-4; tentatively, D is TRBD1 (5 bases). Deletions cut 4 bases from V and 7 bases from J, with 16 bases between. Germline CDR1 reads DFQATT; CDR2 reads SNEGSKA (reference sequence). This CDR3 is built from 14 residues. The CDR3 region has the DNA TGCAGTGCTACGGGTGGTGGACACGCTGAAAAACTGTTTTTT. This gives the protein CSATGGGHAEKLFF.

The chain employs TRBV5-1 and TRBJ2-5, with TRBD2 identical over 9 bases. With 4 bases clipped from V and 1 base from J, the junction kept 5 bases outside the gene matches. The CDR3 covers 15 residues. Germline lookup yields CDR1 SGHRS and CDR2 YFSETQ. CDR3 nucleotides: TGCGCCAGCAGCGACCCTAGCGGGATCCAAGAGACCCAGTACTTC. Translated: CASSDPSGIQETQYF.

This clonotype was counted once. Since a much larger clone is just one base distant, this may be a read error. The gene calls are TRBV5-1 and TRBJ2-3; 8 bases map to TRBD1. The V gene's germline CDR1 is SGHRS and CDR2 YFSETQ. This CDR3 contains 14 residues. V dropped 5 bases and J dropped 2; count of bases not matched to a gene: 4. The CDR3 DNA sequence: TGCGCCAGCAGAAATCAGGGGGCCACAGATACGCAGTATTTT. It is translated as CASRNQGATDTQYF.

V and J are TRBV7-6 and TRBJ1-1; 7 nucleotides align to TRBD1. The CDR3 is made up of 17 amino acids. J lost 4 bases, V lost 4 bases, and 15 bases had no gene match. Per germline, CDR1 SGHVS and CDR2 FNYEAQ. The CDR3 DNA is TGTGCCAGCAGCTCCCGGGACAGCGGCGGGATGAGCACTGAAGCTTTCTTT. It codes for CASSSRDSGGMSTEAFF.

This clonotype was seen ten or more times. V and J are TRBV2 and TRBJ2-3; the D is unclear. This CDR3 comprises 11 residues. Germline V CDR1 and CDR2: SNHLY, FYNNEI. V lost 7 bases to trimming and J lost 4 bases, with 6 bases between them. The chain's CDR3 is CASKKADTQYF. CDR3 DNA: TGTGCCAGCAAGAAGGCAGATACGCAGTATTTT.

This rearrangement joins TRBV11-1 to TRBJ2-3; TRBD1 matches 8 bases. The V and J ends lost 6 bases and 1 base, in that order; junction bases with no gene match: 9. Germline lookup yields CDR1 SGHAT and CDR2 FQDESV (reference sequence). This CDR3 region has 16 residues. CDR3 protein: CASRLRTGRGTDTQYF. CDR3 nucleotides: TGTGCCAGCAGGTTGCGGACAGGGCGGGGCACAGATACGCAGTATTTT.

Remarks on this clonotype: A read error may explain this, as a much larger clone is one base away. The chain combines TRBV11-2 with TRBJ2-2; D gene ambiguous. Germline CDR1 is SGHAT and CDR2 is FQNNGV. The V and J ends lost 2 bases and 0 bases respectively, with 4 bases between them. CDR3 size: 14 residues. The CDR3 is CASSLPTNTGELFF. In DNA, the CDR3 is TGTGCCAGCAGCTTACCAACGAACACCGGGGAGCTGTTTTTT.

Points on this clonotype: A much bigger clone sits one base away, suggesting this may be a read error. Here the CDR3 DNA reads TGCAGCGCCGCCTCACGTGGAGCAATGACTGGGGATACGCAGTATTTT. This codes for CSAASRGAMTGDTQYF. The rearrangement links TRBV29-1 to TRBJ2-3; D gene uncertain. Trimming took off 7 bases at V and 6 bases at J, with 26 bases between the two ends. CDR1 is SQVTM, CDR2 ANQGSEA, per germline. This CDR3 region has 16 residues.

This clonotype was observed at least ten times. Since a far larger clone is one base different, this is likely a read error. The chain recombines TRBV12-3 or TRBV12-4 with TRBJ2-7, with D hard to call. The CDR3 has 12 residues. The CDR3 loop reads CAGSLRPYEQYF. For the CDR3, the DNA is TGTGCCGGCAGTCTCCGACCCTACGAGCAGTACTTC.

This clonotype was observed many times. This chain links TRBV29-1 with TRBJ1-2, with TRBD1 identical over 9 bases. V dropped 8 bases and J dropped 8; count of bases not matched to a gene: 18. Germline CDR1 is SQVTM and CDR2 is ANQGSEA. CDR3 length: 15 amino acids. CDR3 sequence (DNA): TGCAGCCTAGCCTTGACAGGGGGACCCTCTGAAGGCTACACCTTC. Translated, it gives CSLALTGGPSEGYTF.

This clonotype was observed at least ten times. The J gene is TRBJ2-5, the V gene TRBV4-1; 11 nucleotides align to TRBD1. The germline V gene encodes CDR1 MGHRA and CDR2 YSYEKL. The length of the CDR3 is 16 residues. V trimming: 4 bases; J trimming: 4 bases; junction bases outside the gene matches: 8. The CDR3 here is CASSRSGQGAGETQYF. For the CDR3, the DNA is TGCGCCAGCAGCCGGTCCGGACAGGGGGCCGGAGAGACCCAGTACTTC.

In this sample, this clonotype is medium-sized. V usage is TRBV9 and J usage is TRBJ2-1; the match to TRBD1 covers 8 bases. CDR3 size: 15 residues. V lost 3 bases, J lost 6 bases, and 8 bases stayed unmatched. Germline V gene sequence: CDR1 SGDLS, CDR2 YYNGEE. CDR3 in DNA: TGTGCCAGCAGCGAACGGACAGGGACGGGCAATGAGCAGTTCTTC. Residues: CASSERTGTGNEQFF. The complete variable domain, with remaining parts taken from reference TRBV9 and TRBJ2-1, reads DSGVTQTPKHLITATGQRVTLRCSPRSGDLSVYWYQQSLDQGLQFLIQYYNGEERAKGNILERFSAQQFPDLHSELNLSSLELGDSALYFCASSERTGTGNEQFFGPGTRLTVL.

The chain couples TRBV28 to TRBJ2-2; D not certain. This CDR3 is built from 14 residues. Trimming cost V 5 bases and J 6 bases, with 13 bases left between them. CDR1 MDHEN and CDR2 SYDVKM come from the germline V gene. CDR3 bases: TGTGCCAGCAGTCTCACGAATTTGCCCGGGGAGCTGTTTTTT. It codes for CASSLTNLPGELFF. Together with reference TRBV28 and TRBJ2-2, the CDR3 gives the full variable domain: DVKVTQSSRYLVKRTGEKVFLECVQDMDHENMFWYRQDPGLGLRLIYFSYDVKMKEKGDIPEGYSVSREKKERFSLILESASTNQTSMYLCASSLTNLPGELFFGEGSRLTVL.

The sample holds many counts of this clonotype. The chain has TRBV6-4 and TRBJ2-2; D is undetermined. Trimming cost V 2 bases and J 1 base, with 5 bases left between them. This CDR3 has 14 residues. Germline V CDR1 and CDR2: MRHNA, SNTAGT. The CDR3, as DNA: TGTGCCAGCAGTGACAGTTGGAACACCGGGGAGCTGTTTTTT. It encodes CASSDSWNTGELFF.

About this clonotype itself: A read error may be the cause here, since a much bigger clone is one base away. The chain links TRBV11-2 to TRBJ1-6; the D gene is possibly TRBD1 (5 bases). Germline V gives CDR1 SGHAT, CDR2 FQNNGV. CDR3 length: 14 residues. The CDR3 is CAGRVGRESSPLHF. The CDR3 nucleotides read TGTGCCGGCAGGGTTGGCAGGGAGTCTTCACCCCTCCACTTT. Full variable domain (rest looked up from reference TRBV11-2 and TRBJ1-6): EAGVAQSPRYKIIEKRQSVAFWCNPISGHATLYWYQQILGQGPKLLIQFQNNGVVDDSQLPKDRFSAERLKGVDSTLKIQPAKLEDSAVYLCAGRVGRESSPLHFGNGTRLTVT.

Details on this clonotype: This clone may be a read error of a much larger clone one base away. The V call is TRBV4-1, the J call TRBJ1-2; 7 positions agree with TRBD1. This CDR3 spans 15 amino acids. After removal of 2 bases from V and 1 base from J, the junction contained 4 bases not matched to a gene. Per germline, CDR1 MGHRA and CDR2 YSYEKL. The CDR3 DNA reads as TGCGCCAGCAGCCAACAACAGGGGCTTAACTATGGCTACACCTTC. Translating gives CASSQQQGLNYGYTF.

A remark on this clonotype: With a much larger clone just one base away, this may be a read error. V gene TRBV28 combines with J gene TRBJ2-1, with D perhaps assigned TRBD1 or TRBD2 (5 bases each). The CDR3 runs to 17 residues. The germline V gene has CDR1 MDHEN and CDR2 SYDVKM. The CDR3 DNA follows: TGTGCCAGCAGTTTCACGGGACGGGGAAATTATTACAATGGGCAGTTCTTC. Amino acids: CASSFTGRGNYYNGQFF.